The 30 T cell receptor beta chains presented below share a single source sample, sequenced in a study of OX40 agonist ivuxolimab in advanced cancers. Profiled with immunoSEQ multiplex PCR; TCRdb holds only in-frame clones, not every one. The sample records roughly 120,000 clones, around 93% being singletons. The sequencing used CD4+ or CD8+ T cells sorted from blood, collected in a trial of the OX40 agonist ivuxolimab. The source of these receptors is an adult with an advanced solid tumor such as melanoma, head and neck, liver or kidney cancer.

The chain combines TRBV6-5 with TRBJ2-7; a possible D gene is TRBD1 (6 bases). Germline V gene data show CDR1 as MNHEY and CDR2 as SVGAGI. The CDR3 consists of 14 residues. V was trimmed by 6 bases and J by 6 bases, leaving 18 bases between them. The CDR3 loop is CASSSDRPKGEQYF. CDR3 DNA: TGTGCCAGCAGCTCCGACAGGCCCAAGGGCGAGCAGTACTTC.

This clone was detected once. The chain uses TRBV9 and TRBJ1-3; D is uncertain. Germline loops: CDR1 SGDLS, CDR2 YYNGEE. This CDR3 comprises 12 residues. Trimming pared 4 bases from V and 3 bases from J, leaving 5 bases between. The CDR3 region has the DNA TGTGCCAGCAGCTATGGTGGAAACACCATATATTTT. It translates to CASSYGGNTIYF.

The CDR3 region has the DNA TGTGCCAGCAGCTTAGGGGACAGTACAGATACGCAGTATTTT. Protein product: CASSLGDSTDTQYF. The chain employs TRBV11-2 and TRBJ2-3; 7 bases fit TRBD1. V was pared by 1 base and J by 3 bases, with 1 base of the junction left unmatched. The CDR3 sequence is 14 residues long. The germline V gene encodes CDR1 SGHAT and CDR2 FQNNGV. Filled out from reference TRBV11-2 and TRBJ2-3, the complete variable domain reads EAGVAQSPRYKIIEKRQSVAFWCNPISGHATLYWYQQILGQGPKLLIQFQNNGVVDDSQLPKDRFSAERLKGVDSTLKIQPAKLEDSAVYLCASSLGDSTDTQYFGPGTRLTVL.

The V gene is TRBV19, the J gene TRBJ1-3; no firm D call. Trimming shortened V by 3 bases and J by 0 bases, and 9 bases separated the two germline ends. CDR1 and CDR2 (germline): LNHDA, SQIVND (reference sequence). The CDR3 spans 15 residues. CDR3 loop: CASSMWRLSGNTIYF. CDR3 sequence (DNA): TGTGCCAGTAGTATGTGGCGGCTCTCTGGAAACACCATATATTTT. Using reference TRBV19 and TRBJ1-3 for the parts outside the CDR3, the full variable domain is DGGITQSPKYLFRKEGQNVTLSCEQNLNHDAMYWYRQDPGQGLRLIYYSQIVNDFQKGDIAEGYSVSREKKESFPLTVTSAQKNPTAFYLCASSMWRLSGNTIYFGEGSWLTVV.

A word on this clone: This specimen includes other DNA sequences encoding the same CDR3. The chain links TRBV6-5 to TRBJ2-7; TRBD1 aligns across 10 bases. There are 15 residues in the CDR3. The germline CDR1 and CDR2 sequences are MNHEY and SVGAGI. J gave up 2 bases and V 5 bases, and 6 bases lay outside the gene matches. The DNA for the CDR3 is TGTGCCAGCAGTAGTCCAGGACAGGGGGCCTACGAGCAGTACTTC. This gives the protein CASSSPGQGAYEQYF.

This rearrangement joins TRBV6-5 to TRBJ1-3; TRBD1 is a possible D gene (6 bases). CDR1 is MNHEY, CDR2 SVGAGI, per germline. V lost 5 bases and J 6 bases, leaving 17 bases between the germline ends. The CDR3 consists of 15 residues. As DNA, the CDR3 is TGTGCCAGCAGTACCAGGACAGCCGGAGAAAACACCATATATTTT. It codes for CASSTRTAGENTIYF.

The count of this clone is one. The CDR3 sequence: CASSLGGINEQFF. As DNA, the CDR3 is TGTGCCAGCAGCTTAGGAGGGATCAATGAGCAGTTCTTC. The genes are TRBV7-3 and TRBJ2-1, with D possibly TRBD2 on 6 matching bases. The CDR3 runs to 13 residues. Trimming stripped 2 bases from V and 6 bases from J, with 8 bases between. The germline gives CDR1 SGHTA, CDR2 FQGTGA.

Remarks on this clone: The germline gene is not matched at one end of the junction; a read error may be the cause. The rearrangement joins TRBV28 to TRBJ1-5; D not resolved. In germline, CDR1 is MDHEN, CDR2 SYDVKM. This CDR3 is built from 14 residues. In DNA form, the CDR3 reads TGTGCCACCAGTATAGTCGATAGCAATCAGCCCCAGCATTTT. As protein: CATSIVDSNQPQHF. The whole variable domain, filled in from reference TRBV28 and TRBJ1-5, reads DVKVTQSSRYLVKRTGEKVFLECVQDMDHENMFWYRQDPGLGLRLIYFSYDVKMKEKGDIPEGYSVSREKKERFSLILESASTNQTSMYLCATSIVDSNQPQHFGDGTRLSIL.

For the CDR3, the DNA is TGTGCCAGCAGCTTAATGGCGGGTCTTTTAGCCGGGGAGCTGTTTTTT. Amino acid sequence: CASSLMAGLLAGELFF. The genes are TRBV7-9 and TRBJ2-2, with a possible D match to TRBD2 (5 bases). In germline, CDR1 is SEHNR, CDR2 FQNEAQ (reference sequence). V dropped 2 bases and J dropped 6 bases, with 16 bases sitting between them. This CDR3 has 16 residues.

This chain connects TRBV28 to TRBJ1-2; D is unresolved. The V and J ends lost 6 bases and 6 bases respectively, with 20 bases between them. The CDR3 has 15 amino acids. CDR1 MDHEN and CDR2 SYDVKM come from the germline V gene. The CDR3 nucleotides are TGTGCCAGCAGCTCACGATATTTCCTTTGGAATGGCTACACCTTC. Its protein is CASSSRYFLWNGYTF.

The J gene is TRBJ2-3, the V gene TRBV10-3, with D perhaps TRBD2 (5 bases). Trimming took 0 bases from V and 9 from J, leaving 16 bases between them. Germline CDR1 and CDR2: ENHRY and SYGVKD. The CDR3 totals 15 residues. CDR3 sequence (DNA): TGTGCCATCAGTGAGTCACTAGGTGACGGCTCCACGCAGTATTTT. The encoded protein is CAISESLGDGSTQYF.

The chain links TRBV27 to TRBJ2-1, with 9 positions matching TRBD2. The CDR3 is 18 amino acids. J was trimmed by 3 bases and V by 2 bases; bases with no gene match: 11. Germline lookup yields CDR1 MNHEY and CDR2 SMNVEV (reference sequence). CDR3 region: CASSLGRDLAGYYNEQFF. CDR3 sequence (DNA): TGTGCCAGCAGTTTAGGCCGCGATCTAGCGGGGTACTACAATGAGCAGTTCTTC.

The chain combines TRBV5-6 with TRBJ2-1, with TRBD2 matching 10 bases. The germline V gene encodes CDR1 SGHDT and CDR2 YYEEEE. The CDR3 extends over 16 amino acids. The J segment lost 6 bases and the V segment lost 4 bases, leaving 10 bases of the junction unmatched. For the CDR3, the DNA is TGTGCCAGCAGCCTTACCGCCGGACTAGCGGTCAATGAGCAGTTCTTC. Translating gives CASSLTAGLAVNEQFF.

The CDR3 loop is CASSYSGGTEAFF. CDR3 bases: TGTGCCAGCAGTTACTCAGGGGGGACTGAAGCTTTCTTT. This chain connects TRBV6-6 to TRBJ1-1; weak D call: TRBD1 (6 bases). Trimming left V 0 bases short and J 5 bases short, with 7 bases between. Per germline, CDR1 MNHNY and CDR2 SVGAGI (reference sequence). The CDR3 contains 13 residues.

The V gene is TRBV11-2, the J gene TRBJ2-2; no firm D call. Trimming took off 2 bases at V and 7 bases at J, with 5 bases between the two ends. The CDR3 sequence is 12 residues long. Germline assignment: CDR1 SGHAT and CDR2 FQNNGV. The CDR3 coding sequence is TGTGCCAGCAGCTTATGGGGCGGGGAGCTGTTTTTT. Amino acids: CASSLWGGELFF.

The chain recombines TRBV6-5 with TRBJ2-1, with 7 bases aligning to TRBD2. This CDR3 spans 14 amino acids. V was clipped by 6 bases and J by 5 bases; unmatched bases: 7. CDR1 is MNHEY, CDR2 SVGAGI, per germline. CDR3 sequence (DNA): TGTGCCAGCAGAATAGCGGGTACTAACAATGAGCAGTTCTTC. Its protein product is CASRIAGTNNEQFF.

The J gene is TRBJ1-6, the V gene TRBV27; D unresolved. Trimming cost V 5 bases and J 8 bases, with 16 bases left between them. The CDR3 has 15 residues. From germline, CDR1 is MNHEY and CDR2 SMNVEV (reference sequence). Here the CDR3 reads CASSISFVWDSPLHF. CDR3 in DNA: TGTGCCAGCAGTATAAGCTTCGTCTGGGATTCACCCCTCCACTTT.

CDR3 residues: CASSLVPYGYSGTGNSYEQYF. DNA of the CDR3: TGCGCCAGCAGCTTGGTCCCGTATGGATATTCCGGGACAGGGAACTCCTACGAGCAGTACTTC. This rearrangement joins TRBV5-1 to TRBJ2-7; 9 positions agree with TRBD1. From germline, CDR1 is SGHRS and CDR2 YFSETQ. The CDR3 has 21 residues. Losses at the gene ends were 0 bases for V and 0 bases for J; bases not matched to a gene: 19.

The chain joins TRBV4-2 to TRBJ2-3; D is ambiguous. CDR1 is LGHNA, CDR2 YNFKEQ, per germline. The germline V and J ends were trimmed by 0 bases and 0 bases, with 10 bases remaining between them. This CDR3 is built from 16 residues. In DNA form, the CDR3 reads TGTGCCAGCAGCCAAGATCGAGCCCTCAGCACAGATACGCAGTATTTT. It is translated as CASSQDRALSTDTQYF.

The chain is built from TRBV28 and TRBJ1-3; the D is unclear. V was shortened by 7 bases and J by 1 base, with 20 bases between the two germline ends. Germline CDR1 reads MDHEN; CDR2 reads SYDVKM. The CDR3 is 17 amino acids. This chain's CDR3 is CASISAGELHSGNTIYF. CDR3 DNA: TGTGCCAGCATAAGCGCCGGGGAGCTCCATTCTGGAAACACCATATATTTT.

V and J are TRBV7-9 and TRBJ2-7; D might be TRBD1 (6 bases). V was cut by 5 bases and J by 0 bases, with 14 bases left in between. In germline, CDR1 is SEHNR, CDR2 FQNEAQ (reference sequence). The CDR3 length is 15 residues. The CDR3 here is CASSLGQLNSYEQYF. For the CDR3, the DNA is TGTGCCAGCAGCCTCGGACAGTTAAACTCCTACGAGCAGTACTTC.

This chain uses TRBV27 with TRBJ1-1, with 10 positions matching TRBD1. The V and J ends lost 7 bases and 4 bases, in that order; junction bases with no gene match: 9. The germline V gene encodes CDR1 MNHEY and CDR2 SMNVEV (reference sequence). The CDR3 has 15 amino acids. Written as DNA, the CDR3 is TGTGCCAGCACCTACCGGGACAGGGGTCGCACTGAAGCTTTCTTT. Protein: CASTYRDRGRTEAFF.

In this sample, this clone turned up once. This chain connects TRBV13 to TRBJ2-3; the D gene is possibly TRBD2 (6 bases). Between the trimmed V and J ends, which lost 4 bases and 3 bases, there was a span of 14 bases. CDR1 is PRHDT, CDR2 FYEKMQ, per germline (reference sequence). The CDR3 totals 15 residues. The CDR3 bases are TGTGCCAGCAGCTCGACTGGGGGAGGAACAGATACGCAGTATTTT. Translating it yields CASSSTGGGTDTQYF.

The chain employs TRBV2 and TRBJ1-4, with D possibly matching TRBD1 (6 bases). Germline lookup yields CDR1 SNHLY and CDR2 FYNNEI. The CDR3 is made up of 15 amino acids. Trimming left V 2 bases short and J 7 bases short, with 14 bases between. CDR3 protein: CASSELGGTGEKLFF. The CDR3 DNA sequence: TGTGCCAGCAGTGAACTAGGGGGGACGGGTGAAAAACTGTTTTTT.

This sequence joins TRBV5-1 and TRBJ1-4, with D maybe TRBD1 (6 bases). CDR3 size: 14 residues. Germline V gene data show CDR1 as SGHRS and CDR2 as YFSETQ. The V end lost 3 bases, the J end lost 3 bases, and 9 bases lay between the germline ends. In DNA, the CDR3 is TGCGCCAGCAGCTCAGACAGGCCTAATGAAAAACTGTTTTTT. Encoded protein: CASSSDRPNEKLFF.

This chain joins TRBV4-2 and TRBJ2-3; D is possibly TRBD1 (6 bases). V shed 4 bases and J shed 0 bases, with 17 bases lying between them. Germline V gene data show CDR1 as LGHNA and CDR2 as YNFKEQ. The CDR3 length is 17 residues. This chain's CDR3 is CASSPGEGGQSTDTQYF. DNA of the CDR3: TGTGCCAGCAGCCCAGGGGAAGGAGGCCAAAGCACAGATACGCAGTATTTT.

The gene calls are TRBV6-5 and TRBJ1-1, with D uncertain. V was trimmed by 4 bases and J by 7 bases, leaving 10 bases between them. The CDR3 contains 12 residues. Germline loops: CDR1 MNHEY, CDR2 SVGAGI. The CDR3: CASSSTASEAFF. The CDR3 DNA reads TGTGCCAGCAGTTCTACCGCAAGTGAAGCTTTCTTT.

The genes are TRBV5-1 and TRBJ1-1; 9 bases are a match to TRBD1. The trim removed 2 bases at V and 3 bases at J, leaving 8 bases unmatched. The CDR3 sequence is 16 residues long. Germline lookup yields CDR1 SGHRS and CDR2 YFSETQ. The CDR3 nucleotides are TGCGCCAGCAGCTTCGGGCCCGACAGGGGGGACACTGAAGCTTTCTTT. Its protein is CASSFGPDRGDTEAFF.

This chain joins TRBV19 and TRBJ2-7; D ambiguous. V lost 3 bases to trimming and J lost 2 bases, with 11 bases between them. The CDR3 sequence is 14 residues long. Germline V gene lookup returns CDR1 LNHDA and CDR2 SQIVND (reference sequence). The DNA for the CDR3 is TGTGCCAGTAGTATGAGTGATCTGACCTACGAGCAGTACTTC. It codes for CASSMSDLTYEQYF.

The chain links TRBV27 to TRBJ2-7, with 7 bases fitting TRBD1. The ends lost 3 bases at V and 10 bases at J; junction bases unmatched: 12. CDR1 is MNHEY and CDR2 is SMNVEV in the germline V gene (reference sequence). CDR3 length equals 14 residues. Here the CDR3 reads CASSLGTVLTTQYF. The CDR3 DNA follows: TGTGCCAGCAGTTTGGGGACAGTCCTGACAACCCAGTACTTC.